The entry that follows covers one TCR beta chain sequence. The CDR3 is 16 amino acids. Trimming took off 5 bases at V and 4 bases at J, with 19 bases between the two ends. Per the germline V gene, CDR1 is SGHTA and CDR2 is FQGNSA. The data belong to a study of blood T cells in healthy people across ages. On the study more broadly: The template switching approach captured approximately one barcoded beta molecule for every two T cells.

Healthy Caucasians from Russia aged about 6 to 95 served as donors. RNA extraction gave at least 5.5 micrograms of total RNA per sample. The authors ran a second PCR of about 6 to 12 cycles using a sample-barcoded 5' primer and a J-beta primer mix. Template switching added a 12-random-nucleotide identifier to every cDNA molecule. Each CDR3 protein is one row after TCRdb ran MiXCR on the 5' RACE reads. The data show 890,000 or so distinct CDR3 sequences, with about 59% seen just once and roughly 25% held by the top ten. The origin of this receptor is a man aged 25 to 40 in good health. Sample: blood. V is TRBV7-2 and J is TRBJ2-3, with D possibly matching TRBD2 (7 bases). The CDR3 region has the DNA TGTGCCAGCAGCCCCTCGATCGGGGGGCTGCCAGATACGCAGTATTTT. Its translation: CASSPSIGGLPDTQYF.